The 2 T cell receptor beta chains below come from one sample, sequenced in a study of blood T cell repertoires in COVID-19 (dated by TCRdb to about 2020). Library preparation used the immunoSEQ multiplex PCR assay. The immuneACCESS repertoire file appears here via TCRdb, limited to in-frame rearrangements. These files lack a portion of the clones; in checked studies, under half of the deficit traces to unresolved V genes, and the cause of the others is not known. For this sample the table gives 150,000 to 160,000 clones, of which approximately 82% were detected only once. 9% to 10% of the sample rests with the top ten. Sequenced material: peripheral blood. The receptors derive from a woman in her forties or fifties with acute or convalescent COVID-19.

The chain links TRBV5-6 to TRBJ2-3, with a possible D match to TRBD2 (5 bases). The germline V and J ends were trimmed by 2 bases and 7 bases, with 11 bases remaining between them. CDR1 is SGHDT and CDR2 is YYEEEE in the germline V gene. The CDR3 has 13 residues. In nucleotides, the CDR3 is TGTGCCAGCAGCTTAAACGAGGGTAATACGCAGTATTTT. Protein sequence: CASSLNEGNTQYF.

The genes are TRBV5-4 and TRBJ2-7; 8 nucleotides match TRBD1. CDR3 size: 15 residues. The V and J ends lost 0 bases and 1 base, in that order; junction bases with no gene match: 3. Germline V gene sequence: CDR1 SGHNT, CDR2 YYREEE (reference sequence). CDR3 sequence (DNA): TGTGCCAGCAGCTTGGGTGGACAGGGTTCCTACGAGCAGTACTTC. Translated: CASSLGGQGSYEQYF.